The rows below give T cell receptor beta chains drawn from one sample of a study of response to subunit inactivated influenza vaccine. Via MiXCR, TCRdb re-called the RT-PCR reads, giving one row per CDR3 protein. The table includes under 850,000 distinct CDR3 sequences, 18% detected once. Here the sequenced sample was PBMCs from blood, taken approximately 5 days after vaccination. These receptors were taken from a man aged 45-65 years who received an inactivated influenza vaccine. CDR3s include the opening cysteine and the closing phenylalanine or tryptophan. The D gene is left open where the match is weak. Only some rows state a clone size, as once, few, many or a class for expanded clones.

>-|-|TRBJ2-3|TRBV5-6
CASRGLLDTQYF
TGTGCCAGCAGGGGCTTATTAGATACGCAGTATTTT
>-|-|TRBJ1-2|TRBV4-3
CASSQETSGVGYGYTF
TGCGCCAGCAGCCAAGAAACTTCTGGGGTCGGCTATGGCTACACCTTC
>many|TRBD1|TRBJ2-7|TRBV29-1
CSVGQGAYEQYF
TGCAGTGTGGGACAGGGGGCCTACGAGCAGTACTTC
>-|-|TRBJ1-6|TRBV6-1
CASSEGQWDSPLHF
TGTGCCAGCAGTGAGGGCCAGTGGGATTCACCCCTCCACTTT
>-|-|TRBJ2-5|TRBV7-7
CASSLGYPYQETQYF
TGTGCCAGCAGCTTAGGATATCCGTACCAAGAGACCCAGTACTTC
>-|-|TRBJ2-3|TRBV4-3
CASSQGGGWDTQYF
TGCGCCAGCAGCCAAGGTGGCGGGTGGGATACGCAGTATTTT
>few|TRBD1|TRBJ2-7|TRBV20-1
CSAIGQGAYEQYF
TGCAGTGCTATCGGACAGGGGGCCTACGAGCAGTACTTC
>few|-|TRBJ2-5|TRBV7-6
CASSLIGSEETQYF
TGTGCCAGCAGCTTAATCGGGTCAGAAGAGACCCAGTACTTC
>few|TRBD1|TRBJ2-7|TRBV28
CASSLKSGTGVSSYEQYF
TGTGCCAGCAGTTTGAAATCTGGGACAGGGGTCAGCTCCTACGAGCAGTACTTC
>few|-|TRBJ2-1|TRBV20-1
CSASAVSGGHNEQFF
TGCAGTGCTAGTGCCGTTAGCGGAGGACACAATGAGCAGTTCTTC
>few|-|TRBJ2-7|TRBV7-9
CASSLVSWQPGEEQYF
TGTGCCAGCAGCTTAGTATCTTGGCAGCCCGGGGAGGAGCAGTACTTC
>-|-|TRBJ2-1|TRBV12-3/TRBV12-4
CASRTRLRNYNEQFF
TGTGCCAGCAGGACTCGTCTCAGGAATTACAATGAGCAGTTCTTC
>many|TRBD2|TRBJ2-2|TRBV6-5
CASSYSGGGRTGELFF
TGTGCCAGCAGTTACTCGGGCGGGGGGCGAACCGGGGAGCTGTTTTTT
>-|TRBD2|TRBJ2-5|TRBV20-1
CSAKELAGLETQYF
TGCAGTGCTAAAGAACTAGCGGGACTGGAGACCCAGTACTTC
>-|-|TRBJ1-4|TRBV2
CASSGDEKLSF
TGTGCCAGCTCAGGGGATGAAAAACTGTCTTTT